Listed below are T cell receptor beta chains from one sample, sequenced in a study of blood T cell repertoires in COVID-19. Sequencing was performed with immunoSEQ multiplex PCR; in TCRdb, only in-frame clones are kept and a portion is missing. Found here are 200,000 to 250,000 clones, around 86% of them singletons; the top ten hold more than 8.5%. Material: peripheral blood. These receptor sequences come from a woman aged 45-59 years with COVID-19, enrolled during active disease. Both conserved end residues are part of each CDR3. The D gene is left open where the match is weak. A row's size may be missing; if present it is once, few, many or a size class.

d_gene	v_gene	j_gene	abundance	CDR3nt	CDR3aa
TRBD1	TRBV9	TRBJ2-3	.	TGTGCCAGCAGCGACCGACAGGGAGACGGCACAGATACGCAGTATTTT	CASSDRQGDGTDTQYF
.	TRBV15	TRBJ1-4	.	TGTGCCACCAGCAGATCGGAGGATAACGATGAAAAACTGTTTTTT	CATSRSEDNDEKLFF
.	TRBV5-1	TRBJ2-3	.	TGCGCCAGCAGCTTTGGACAGTCCGTAGATACGCAGTATTTT	CASSFGQSVDTQYF
TRBD1	TRBV11-3	TRBJ1-5	.	TGTGCCAGCAGCTTAAAGTGGGACAGGGTGGGACGTCAGCCCCAGCATTTT	CASSLKWDRVGRQPQHF
.	TRBV6-5	TRBJ1-1	.	TGTGCCAGCAGTTCGGACAGGAACACTGAAGCTTTCTTT	CASSSDRNTEAFF
.	TRBV9	TRBJ1-2	.	TGTGCCAGCAGCGCAAGGCCGGGGGGATATGGCTACACCTTC	CASSARPGGYGYTF
TRBD1	TRBV13	TRBJ1-4	.	TGTGCCAGCAGCTTAGGGGGACAGGGGCAGGCTAATGAAAAACTGTTTTTT	CASSLGGQGQANEKLFF
.	TRBV18	TRBJ2-5	.	TGTGCCAGCTCACCGAGTCGCAGGGTAGGAGAGACCCAGTACTTC	CASSPSRRVGETQYF
TRBD1	TRBV9	TRBJ1-2	few	TGTGCCAGCAGCCCGGACAGGGGAACCTTACTTGGCTACACCTTC	CASSPDRGTLLGYTF
TRBD2	TRBV5-5	TRBJ2-3	.	TGTGCCAGCAGCTTGGTTCGGGCTAGCGGTATCACAGATACGCAGTATTTT	CASSLVRASGITDTQYF
.	TRBV5-1	TRBJ1-5	.	TGCGCCAGCAGCTTGGAGGGAGGGCAAGGACAGCCCCAGCATTTT	CASSLEGGQGQPQHF
.	TRBV10-1	TRBJ2-5	.	TGCGCCAGCAGTGTAAGAGCGGGCGAGACCCAGTACTTC	CASSVRAGETQYF
.	TRBV7-8	TRBJ2-7	.	TGTGCCAGCAGCTTACGGGTCAACTCCTACGAGCAGTACTTC	CASSLRVNSYEQYF
.	TRBV9	TRBJ2-1	once	TGTGCCAGCAGCCTGGGGACAATTGTCAACAATGAGCAGTTCTTC	CASSLGTIVNNEQFF
.	TRBV18	TRBJ2-3	.	TGTGCCAGCTCACCTTGGGGGGGCCAGGGCACAGATACGCAGTATTTT	CASSPWGGQGTDTQYF
.	TRBV7-2	TRBJ1-1	.	TGTGCCAGCAGCTTAGTAGCAGGGACTGAAGCTTTCTTT	CASSLVAGTEAFF
TRBD1	TRBV7-9	TRBJ2-2	.	TGTGCCAGCAGCCCGCGACAGGGTTTGGGCGGGGAGCTGTTTTTT	CASSPRQGLGGELFF
TRBD2	TRBV7-6	TRBJ2-1	.	TGTGCCAGCAGCCCTAGCGGGGGATACAATGAGCAGTTCTTC	CASSPSGGYNEQFF
.	TRBV11-2	TRBJ2-3	.	TGTGCCAGCAGTTATCGCAGGGTCAGCACAGATACGCAGTATTTT	CASSYRRVSTDTQYF
TRBD1	TRBV19	TRBJ1-1	once	TGTGCCAGTATGGATGGGGGACAGGGGGCTTTCTTT	CASMDGGQGAFF
TRBD1	TRBV28	TRBJ1-4	once	TGTGCCAGCAGTCAGAGGACAGGGGGAAGTGAAAAACTGTTTTTT	CASSQRTGGSEKLFF
TRBD1	TRBV24-1	TRBJ2-2	.	TGTGCCACCAGTGATTGGGCCGGGACAGCGAACACCGGGGAGCTGTTTTTT	CATSDWAGTANTGELFF
.	TRBV30	TRBJ1-2	.	TGTGCCTGGAGCCTAAACAGGGACGGCTATGGCTACACCTTC	CAWSLNRDGYGYTF
TRBD1	TRBV9	TRBJ2-3	.	TGTGCCAGCAGCTCCCGGACAGGGATGGATACGCAGTATTTT	CASSSRTGMDTQYF
.	TRBV19	TRBJ2-3	.	TGTGCCAGTAGTACCGGGACCCCCGGGGGTACGCAGTATTTT	CASSTGTPGGTQYF
.	TRBV5-6	TRBJ2-3	few	.	CASSFREDSIFVHTQYF
TRBD2	TRBV9	TRBJ2-1	.	TGTGCCAGCAGCGTGACTAGCGGGGATAACAATGAGCAGTTCTTC	CASSVTSGDNNEQFF
.	TRBV6-5	TRBJ1-4	.	TGTGCCAGCCTAGGGGTAGGGGATCCCTCATTT	CASLGVGDPSF
TRBD1	TRBV6-5	TRBJ2-7	.	TGTGCCAGCAGTACCGGACAGGGCGAGCAGTACTTC	CASSTGQGEQYF
.	TRBV14	TRBJ2-5	.	TGTGCCAGCAGCCAAGATTTGGCAAAGACCCAGTACTTC	CASSQDLAKTQYF
.	TRBV30	TRBJ1-1	.	TGTGCCTGGAGTGGGTACTTGAACACTGAAGCTTTCTTT	CAWSGYLNTEAFF
TRBD1	TRBV6-2/TRBV6-3	TRBJ1-5	few	TGTGCCAGCAGCGAACAGGGGGCGTTCAATCAGCCCCAGCATTTT	CASSEQGAFNQPQHF
TRBD2	TRBV10-2	TRBJ2-1	.	TGCGCCAGCTCCTTGGGGCTTAGCGGGCCCCGGGGGAATGAGCAGTTCTTC	CASSLGLSGPRGNEQFF
TRBD2	TRBV5-1	TRBJ2-1	.	TGCGCCAGCAGCGGGACTAGGGGGTACAATGAGCAGTTCTTC	CASSGTRGYNEQFF
.	TRBV7-2	TRBJ2-7	.	TGTGCCAGCAGAACTTTGGACGGGCGGGGGCCCTACGAGCAGTACTTC	CASRTLDGRGPYEQYF
TRBD1	TRBV5-1	TRBJ1-1	.	TGCGCCAGCAGCGACGGACAGGGGGCTGCGATTAACACTGAAGCTTTCTTT	CASSDGQGAAINTEAFF
.	TRBV11-3	TRBJ2-2	.	TGTGCCAGCAGCCCACAGGGCGACGGGGAGCTGTTTTTT	CASSPQGDGELFF
.	TRBV4-1	TRBJ2-7	.	TGCGCCAGCAGCCCCCAGGGATACGAGCAGTACTTC	CASSPQGYEQYF
.	TRBV18	TRBJ1-1	once	TGTGCCAGCTCACCGCAGATGAACACTGAAGCTTTCTTT	CASSPQMNTEAFF
TRBD1	TRBV10-3	TRBJ1-2	.	TGTGCCATCAGTACCGGGACAGGGGGAAGGGGCGTTAATGGCTACACCTTC	CAISTGTGGRGVNGYTF
.	TRBV15	TRBJ2-1	once	TGTGCCACCAGCAGAGATGGGACTGAGGCATATAATGAGCAGTTCTTC	CATSRDGTEAYNEQFF
.	TRBV11-2	TRBJ2-3	.	TGTGCCAGCAGCTTTAGACCGGCCGCGGGGGATACGCAGTATTTT	CASSFRPAAGDTQYF
.	TRBV5-1	TRBJ2-5	.	TGCGCCAGCGGCCCACAGGGATTAGCAGAGACCCAGTACTTC	CASGPQGLAETQYF
.	TRBV6-6	TRBJ1-3	.	TGTGCCAGCAGCCCACTATCCGGAAACACCATATATTTT	CASSPLSGNTIYF